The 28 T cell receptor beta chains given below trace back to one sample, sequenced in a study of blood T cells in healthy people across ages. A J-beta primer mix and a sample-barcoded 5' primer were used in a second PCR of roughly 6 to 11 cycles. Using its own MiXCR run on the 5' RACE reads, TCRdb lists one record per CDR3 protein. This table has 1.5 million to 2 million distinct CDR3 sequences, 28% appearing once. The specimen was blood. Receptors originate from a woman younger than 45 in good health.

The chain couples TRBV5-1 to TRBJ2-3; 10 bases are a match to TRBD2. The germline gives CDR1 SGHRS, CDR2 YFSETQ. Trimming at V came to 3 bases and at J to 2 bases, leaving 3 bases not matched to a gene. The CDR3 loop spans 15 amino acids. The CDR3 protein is CASSSLAGYTDTQYF. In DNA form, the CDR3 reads TGCGCCAGCAGCTCACTAGCGGGATACACAGATACGCAGTATTTT.

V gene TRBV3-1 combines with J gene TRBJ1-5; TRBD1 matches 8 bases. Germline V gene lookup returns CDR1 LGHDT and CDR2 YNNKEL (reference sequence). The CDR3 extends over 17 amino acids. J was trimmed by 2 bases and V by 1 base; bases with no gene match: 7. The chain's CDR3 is CASSQGRQGFRNQPQHF. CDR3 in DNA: TGTGCCAGCAGCCAAGGGCGACAGGGGTTTCGCAATCAGCCCCAGCATTTT. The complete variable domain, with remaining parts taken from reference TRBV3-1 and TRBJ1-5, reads DTAVSQTPKYLVTQMGNDKSIKCEQNLGHDTMYWYKQDSKKFLKIMFSYNNKELIINETVPNRFSPKSPDKAHLNLHINSLELGDSAVYFCASSQGRQGFRNQPQHFGDGTRLSIL.

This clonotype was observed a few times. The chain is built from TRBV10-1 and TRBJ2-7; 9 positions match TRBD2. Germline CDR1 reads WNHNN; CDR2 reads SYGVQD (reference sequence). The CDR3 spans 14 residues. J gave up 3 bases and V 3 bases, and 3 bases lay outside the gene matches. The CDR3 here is CASSEASGIYEQYF. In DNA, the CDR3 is TGCGCCAGCAGTGAAGCTAGCGGGATCTACGAGCAGTACTTC.

The CDR3: CASSLAGSRGYTF. The CDR3 DNA is TGTGCCAGCAGTTTAGCAGGGTCTCGCGGCTACACCTTC. The V and J genes are TRBV12-3 or TRBV12-4 and TRBJ1-2; D call uncertain. Between the trimmed V and J ends, which lost 0 bases and 8 bases, there was a span of 10 bases. This CDR3 contains 13 residues.

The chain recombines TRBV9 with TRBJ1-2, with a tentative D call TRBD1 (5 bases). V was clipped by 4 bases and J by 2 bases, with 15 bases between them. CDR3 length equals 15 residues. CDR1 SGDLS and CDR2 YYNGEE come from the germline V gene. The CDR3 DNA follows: TGTGCCAGCAGCCCATCGGGGGAAGAGAACTATGGCTACACCTTC. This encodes CASSPSGEENYGYTF.

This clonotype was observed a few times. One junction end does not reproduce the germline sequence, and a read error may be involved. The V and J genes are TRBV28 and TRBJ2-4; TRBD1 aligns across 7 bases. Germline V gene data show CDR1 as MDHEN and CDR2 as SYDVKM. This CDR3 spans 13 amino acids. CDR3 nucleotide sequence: TGTGCCAGCAGTTCGACTGACAGGGACATGCAGTACTTC. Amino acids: CASSSTDRDMQYF.

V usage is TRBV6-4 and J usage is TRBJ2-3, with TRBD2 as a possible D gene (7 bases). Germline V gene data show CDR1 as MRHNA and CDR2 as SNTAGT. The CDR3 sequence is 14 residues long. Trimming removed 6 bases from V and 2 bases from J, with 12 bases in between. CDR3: CASSAGDITDTQYF. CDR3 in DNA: TGTGCCAGCAGCGCGGGGGACATCACAGATACGCAGTATTTT.

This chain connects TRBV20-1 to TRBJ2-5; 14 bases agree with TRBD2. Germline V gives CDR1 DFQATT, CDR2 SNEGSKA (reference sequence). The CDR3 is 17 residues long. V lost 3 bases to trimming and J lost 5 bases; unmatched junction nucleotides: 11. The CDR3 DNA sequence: TGCAGTGCTAGGCCGGGACTAGCGGGAGAAGGATCGGAGACCCAGTACTTC. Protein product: CSARPGLAGEGSETQYF.

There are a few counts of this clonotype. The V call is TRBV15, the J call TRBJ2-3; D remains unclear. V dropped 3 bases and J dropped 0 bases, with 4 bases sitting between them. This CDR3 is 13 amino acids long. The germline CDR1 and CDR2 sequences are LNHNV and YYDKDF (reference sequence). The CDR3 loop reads CATSSGSTDTQYF. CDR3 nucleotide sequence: TGTGCCACCAGCAGCGGGAGCACAGATACGCAGTATTTT.

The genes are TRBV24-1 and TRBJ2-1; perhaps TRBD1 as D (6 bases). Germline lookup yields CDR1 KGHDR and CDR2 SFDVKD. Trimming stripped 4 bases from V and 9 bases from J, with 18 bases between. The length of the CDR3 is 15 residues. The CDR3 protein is CATSEGGRGPGEQFF. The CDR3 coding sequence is TGTGCCACCAGTGAAGGGGGACGGGGACCAGGTGAGCAGTTCTTC.

The chain's CDR3 is CASSQDTPRSEAFF. CDR3 nucleotide sequence: TGTGCCAGCAGCCAAGATACACCGAGGAGTGAAGCTTTCTTT. The chain links TRBV3-1 to TRBJ1-1; no firm D call. The CDR3 loop spans 14 amino acids. Germline lookup yields CDR1 LGHDT and CDR2 YNNKEL (reference sequence). V was clipped by 0 bases and J by 7 bases, with 12 bases between them.

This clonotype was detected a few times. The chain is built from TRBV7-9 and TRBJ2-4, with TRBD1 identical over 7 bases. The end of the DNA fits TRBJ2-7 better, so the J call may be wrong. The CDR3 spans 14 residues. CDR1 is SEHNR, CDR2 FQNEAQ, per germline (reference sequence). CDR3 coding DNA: TGTGCCAGCAGCACAAGACAGGGAGACCACGAGCAGTACTTC. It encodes CASSTRQGDHEQYF.

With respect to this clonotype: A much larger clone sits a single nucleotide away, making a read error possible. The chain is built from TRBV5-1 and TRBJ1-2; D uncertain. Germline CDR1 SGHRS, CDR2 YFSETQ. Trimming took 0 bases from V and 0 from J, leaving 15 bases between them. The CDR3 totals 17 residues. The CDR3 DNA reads TGCGCCAGCAGCTTGGATGTTGTCGGAGCAGCTAACTATGGCTACACCTTC. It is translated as CASSLDVVGAANYGYTF.

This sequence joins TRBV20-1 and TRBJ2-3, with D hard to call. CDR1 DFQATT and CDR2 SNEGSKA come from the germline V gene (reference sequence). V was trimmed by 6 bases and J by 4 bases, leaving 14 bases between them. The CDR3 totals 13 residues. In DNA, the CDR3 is TGCAGTGCCCGGGCCGGCAGCGCAGATACGCAGTATTTT. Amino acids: CSARAGSADTQYF.

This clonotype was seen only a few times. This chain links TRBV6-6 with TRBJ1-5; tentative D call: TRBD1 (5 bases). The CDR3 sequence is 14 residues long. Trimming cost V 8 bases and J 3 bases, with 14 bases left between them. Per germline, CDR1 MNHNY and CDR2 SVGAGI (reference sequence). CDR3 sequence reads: CASRWDGYNQPQHF. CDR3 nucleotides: TGTGCCAGCCGATGGGACGGATACAATCAGCCCCAGCATTTT.

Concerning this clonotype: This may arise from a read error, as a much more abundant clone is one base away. CDR3 loop: CASSLRTVSPYEQYF. In nucleotides, the CDR3 is TGTGCCAGCAGCTTACGTACGGTTAGCCCCTACGAGCAGTACTTC. This chain joins TRBV7-3 and TRBJ2-7, with D uncertain. Germline V gene lookup returns CDR1 SGHTA and CDR2 FQGTGA. The CDR3 sequence is 15 residues long. V gave up 2 bases and J gave up 2 bases, with 13 bases separating them.

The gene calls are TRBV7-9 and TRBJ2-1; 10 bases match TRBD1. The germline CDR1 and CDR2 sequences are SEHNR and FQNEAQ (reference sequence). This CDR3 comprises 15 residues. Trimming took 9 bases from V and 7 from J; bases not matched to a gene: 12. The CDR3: CASSTDRGLGNEQFF. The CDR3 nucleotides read TGTGCCAGTAGTACAGACAGGGGGCTCGGTAATGAGCAGTTCTTC. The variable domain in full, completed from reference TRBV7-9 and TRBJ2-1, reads DTGVSQNPRHKITKRGQNVTFRCDPISEHNRLYWYRQTLGQGPEFLTYFQNEAQLEKSRLLSDRFSAERPKGSFSTLEIQRTEQGDSAMYLCASSTDRGLGNEQFFGPGTRLTVL.

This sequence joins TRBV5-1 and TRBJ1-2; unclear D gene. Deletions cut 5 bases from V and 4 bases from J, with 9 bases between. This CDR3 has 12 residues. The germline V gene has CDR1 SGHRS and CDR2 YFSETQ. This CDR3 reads CASSTSTYGYTF. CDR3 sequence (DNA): TGCGCCAGCAGTACTTCTACCTATGGCTACACCTTC.

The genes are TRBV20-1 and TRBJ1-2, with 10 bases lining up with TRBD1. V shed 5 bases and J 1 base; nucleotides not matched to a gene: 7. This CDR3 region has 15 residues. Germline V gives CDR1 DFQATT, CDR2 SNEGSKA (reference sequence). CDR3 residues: CSAPGQGGGNYGYTF. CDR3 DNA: TGCAGTGCTCCCGGACAGGGGGGCGGTAACTATGGCTACACCTTC.

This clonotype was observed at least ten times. CDR3 loop: CASKTSGTDTQYF. The CDR3 DNA reads as TGTGCCAGCAAGACTAGCGGCACAGATACGCAGTATTTT. This sequence joins TRBV28 and TRBJ2-3; 8 nucleotides agree with TRBD2. From germline, CDR1 is MDHEN and CDR2 SYDVKM. There are 13 residues in the CDR3. Trimming took 7 bases from V and 1 from J; bases not matched to a gene: 1. The complete variable domain, with remaining parts taken from reference TRBV28 and TRBJ2-3, reads DVKVTQSSRYLVKRTGEKVFLECVQDMDHENMFWYRQDPGLGLRLIYFSYDVKMKEKGDIPEGYSVSREKKERFSLILESASTNQTSMYLCASKTSGTDTQYFGPGTRLTVL.

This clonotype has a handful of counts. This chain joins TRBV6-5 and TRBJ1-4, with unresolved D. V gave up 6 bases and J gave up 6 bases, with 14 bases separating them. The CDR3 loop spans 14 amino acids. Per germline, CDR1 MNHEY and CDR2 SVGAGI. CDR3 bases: TGTGCCAGCAGCCCAGGAGGGAGGGATGAAAAACTGTTTTTT. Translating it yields CASSPGGRDEKLFF.

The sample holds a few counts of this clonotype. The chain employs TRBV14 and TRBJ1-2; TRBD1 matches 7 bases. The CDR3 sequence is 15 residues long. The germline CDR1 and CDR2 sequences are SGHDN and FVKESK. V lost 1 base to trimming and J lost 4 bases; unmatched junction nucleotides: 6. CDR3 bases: TGTGCCAGCAGCCAAGGACGGGACAGTCCCTATGGCTACACCTTC. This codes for CASSQGRDSPYGYTF. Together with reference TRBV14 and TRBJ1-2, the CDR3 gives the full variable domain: EAGVTQFPSHSVIEKGQTVTLRCDPISGHDNLYWYRRVMGKEIKFLLHFVKESKQDESGMPNNRFLAERTGGTYSTLKVQPAELEDSGVYFCASSQGRDSPYGYTFGSGTRLTVV.

For the CDR3, the DNA is TGTGCCAGCAGTTCCGGAGGGCCCCAGAAGCATTTT. Translating it yields CASSSGGPQKHF. The chain couples TRBV6-6 to TRBJ1-5; D is unclear. V was cut by 4 bases and J by 14 bases, with 15 bases left in between. The length of the CDR3 is 12 residues. CDR1 MNHNY and CDR2 SVGAGI come from the germline V gene (reference sequence).

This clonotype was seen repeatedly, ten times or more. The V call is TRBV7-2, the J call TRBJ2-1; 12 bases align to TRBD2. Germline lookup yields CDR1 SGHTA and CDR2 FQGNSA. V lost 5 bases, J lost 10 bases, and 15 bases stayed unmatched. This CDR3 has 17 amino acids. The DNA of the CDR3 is TGTGCCAGCAGCCCTGCCCCGGGACTAGCGGGCGGTTGGGAGCAGTTCTTC. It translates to CASSPAPGLAGGWEQFF.

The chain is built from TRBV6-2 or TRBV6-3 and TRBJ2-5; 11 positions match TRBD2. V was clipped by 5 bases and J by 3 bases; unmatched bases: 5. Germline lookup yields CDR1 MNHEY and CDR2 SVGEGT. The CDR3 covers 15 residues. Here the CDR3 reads CASSQTTSGEETQYF. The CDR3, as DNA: TGTGCCAGCAGTCAAACGACTAGCGGGGAAGAGACCCAGTACTTC.

The CDR3 sequence: CSAREQPTVTDTQYF. The CDR3 DNA sequence: TGCAGTGCTAGAGAGCAGCCCACCGTCACAGATACGCAGTATTTT. This rearrangement joins TRBV20-1 to TRBJ2-3, with unresolved D. The CDR3 has 15 residues. Trimming took 0 bases from V and 2 from J, leaving 12 bases between them. The germline CDR1 and CDR2 sequences are DFQATT and SNEGSKA (reference sequence).

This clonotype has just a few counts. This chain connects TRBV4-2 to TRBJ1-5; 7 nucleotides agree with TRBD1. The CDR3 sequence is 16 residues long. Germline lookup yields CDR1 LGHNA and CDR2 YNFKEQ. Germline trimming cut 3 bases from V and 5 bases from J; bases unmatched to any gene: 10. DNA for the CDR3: TGTGCCAGCAGCCACCTTGACAGGGCTGCAGATCAGCCCCAGCATTTT. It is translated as CASSHLDRAADQPQHF.

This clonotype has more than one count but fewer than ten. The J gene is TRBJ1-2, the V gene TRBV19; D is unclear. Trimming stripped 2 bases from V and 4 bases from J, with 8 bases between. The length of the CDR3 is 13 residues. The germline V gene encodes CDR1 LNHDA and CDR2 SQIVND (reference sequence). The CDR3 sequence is CASSISGFYGYTF. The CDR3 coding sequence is TGTGCCAGTAGTATATCAGGATTCTATGGCTACACCTTC.